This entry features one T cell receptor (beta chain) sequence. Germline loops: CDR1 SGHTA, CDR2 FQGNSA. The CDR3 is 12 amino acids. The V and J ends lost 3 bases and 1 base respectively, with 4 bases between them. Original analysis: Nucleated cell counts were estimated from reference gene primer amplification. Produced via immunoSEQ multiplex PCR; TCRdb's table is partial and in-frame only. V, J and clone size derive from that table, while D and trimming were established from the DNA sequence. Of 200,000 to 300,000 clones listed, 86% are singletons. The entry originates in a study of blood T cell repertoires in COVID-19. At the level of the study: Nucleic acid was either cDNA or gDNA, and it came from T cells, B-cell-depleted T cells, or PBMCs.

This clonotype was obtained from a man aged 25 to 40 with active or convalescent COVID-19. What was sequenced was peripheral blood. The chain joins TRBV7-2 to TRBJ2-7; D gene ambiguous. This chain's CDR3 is CASSFTSYEQYF. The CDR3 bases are TGTGCCAGCAGCTTTACATCCTACGAGCAGTACTTC.